This TCR beta chain was sequenced for a study of cytomegalovirus exposure and HLA in healthy donors. Study at large: Researchers found that approximately 85% of under 450 genotyped donors fell within the Caucasian-associated ancestry cluster. Whole-study findings and limits: There were reportedly fewer N-insertions in an Asian-associated ancestry cluster than the roughly 700-donor mean, in a later analysis. Sequencing had likely introduced a cluster of highly shared sequence variants as an artifact.

This CDR3 region has 14 residues. Germline V CDR1 and CDR2: MNHEY, SVGAGI. V lost 2 bases and J lost 2, with 10 bases in between. As concerns this clone: Its antigen is not known.

Primers for the PCR totalled 60 Vbeta and 13 Jbeta. Per the original methods: The count from a later analysis was about 80 million unique TCR beta chains, roughly 11 million of them shared. Only in-frame clones appear in the TCRdb table, and some are missing; sequencing was by immunoSEQ multiplex PCR. That table furnishes V, J and clone size, whereas the DNA furnished D and trimming. The sample consists of 90,000 to 120,000 clones, roughly 76% of them appearing once. This TCR derives from a man younger than 35 in good health and CMV-seronegative. This chain connects TRBV6-5 to TRBJ2-7; tentative D call: TRBD2 (6 bases). Material: PBMCs. CDR3 nucleotide sequence: TGTGCCAGCAGTTACAGGAGGGGTGCCTACGAGCAGTACTTC. This translates into CASSYRRGAYEQYF.